A selection of T cell receptor beta chains follows, all from one sample in a study of cytomegalovirus exposure and HLA in healthy donors. Sequencing was performed with immunoSEQ multiplex PCR; in TCRdb, only in-frame clones are kept and a portion is missing. Among some 180,000 clones, around 80% were seen once, and the ten largest hold around 3.4%. The source material was PBMCs. The source of these receptors is an older woman in good health and CMV-seropositive. CDR3s include the opening cysteine and the closing phenylalanine or tryptophan. A D gene is named only where the DNA matches it firmly. Some rows have no size entry. The others give once, few or many, or a class for an expanded clone.

size,V,J,D,CDR3,DNA
once,TRBV19,TRBJ1-3,TRBD1,CASSTRQGPAGNTIYF,TGTGCCAGTAGTACCAGACAGGGTCCTGCGGGAAACACCATATATTTT
-,TRBV15,TRBJ1-1,TRBD1,CATSGPDRPPGPEAFF,TGTGCCACCAGCGGCCCGGACAGGCCGCCGGGCCCTGAAGCTTTCTTT
-,TRBV28,TRBJ1-5,-,CASTEELSNQPQHF,TGTGCCAGCACCGAAGAACTTAGCAATCAGCCCCAGCATTTT
-,TRBV10-3,TRBJ2-5,-,CATQVQETQYF,TGTGCCACCCAGGTTCAAGAGACCCAGTACTTC
-,TRBV6-5,TRBJ2-6,-,CASSKGQSGANGLTF,TGTGCCAGCAGTAAAGGACAATCTGGGGCCAACGGCCTGACTTTC
few,TRBV27,TRBJ2-2,-,CASSSLANTGELFF,TGTGCCAGCAGTTCACTAGCAAACACCGGGGAGCTGTTTTTT
-,TRBV7-2,TRBJ2-1,TRBD1,CASSRPGQGRNEQFF,TGTGCCAGCAGCCGTCCGGGACAGGGTAGGAATGAGCAGTTCTTC
few,TRBV5-1,TRBJ2-3,TRBD1,CASSITGEGTDTQYF,TGCGCCAGCAGCATAACAGGGGAAGGCACAGATACGCAGTATTTT
-,TRBV5-4,TRBJ2-1,-,CASSPGISGSSYNEQFF,TGTGCCAGCAGCCCGGGGATTAGCGGAAGCTCCTACAATGAGCAGTTCTTC
-,TRBV7-9,TRBJ2-3,TRBD2,CASRGTGGNTDTQYF,TGTGCCAGCAGGGGGACGGGAGGGAACACAGATACGCAGTATTTT
-,TRBV28,TRBJ2-7,TRBD2,CASRLAGHYEQYF,TGTGCCAGCAGACTAGCGGGTCACTACGAGCAGTACTTC
-,TRBV2,TRBJ2-7,-,CATDKDSYEQYF,TGTGCCACTGACAAGGACTCCTACGAGCAGTACTTC
few,TRBV18,TRBJ1-6,-,CASSPPNNSPLHF,TGTGCCAGCTCACCACCCAATAATTCACCCCTCCACTTT
-,TRBV5-5,TRBJ2-7,TRBD1,CASRWDSPYEQYF,TGTGCCAGCAGATGGGACAGCCCCTACGAGCAGTACTTC
-,TRBV11-3,TRBJ2-7,-,CASSLAGAYEQYF,TGTGCCAGCAGCTTAGCAGGGGCCTACGAGCAGTACTTC
few,TRBV5-6,TRBJ1-4,TRBD1,CASSLGGQGNEKLFF,TGTGCCAGCAGCCTTGGGGGACAGGGAAATGAAAAACTGTTTTTT
-,TRBV6-1,TRBJ1-2,-,CASSEALFRIPGGYGYTF,TGTGCCAGCAGTGAAGCCCTCTTTCGGATCCCCGGAGGCTATGGCTACACCTTC
-,TRBV11-2,TRBJ2-1,TRBD1,CASSWPGQGAVINEQFF,TGTGCCAGCAGCTGGCCAGGACAGGGGGCTGTGATCAACGAGCAGTTCTTC
-,TRBV21-1,TRBJ2-7,-,CASSIRGLYEQYF,TGTGCCAGCAGCATACGGGGTCTCTACGAGCAGTACTTC
-,TRBV7-9,TRBJ2-2,-,CASSLGTGNTGELFF,TGTGCCAGCAGCCTTGGAACAGGGAACACCGGGGAGCTGTTTTTT
-,TRBV28,TRBJ1-5,-,CASRPTDRGWRQPQHF,TGTGCCAGCAGACCAACCGACCGGGGGTGGCGTCAGCCCCAGCATTTT
-,TRBV6-5,TRBJ2-1,TRBD2,CASTSTSGSNNEQFF,TGTGCCAGCACTTCGACTAGCGGGAGTAACAATGAGCAGTTCTTC
-,TRBV2,TRBJ2-7,-,CASSESRDTYEQYF,TGTGCCAGCAGTGAGTCCAGGGATACCTACGAGCAGTACTTC
once,TRBV7-8,TRBJ1-1,TRBD1,CASSLGDRSEAFF,TGTGCCAGCAGCTTAGGGGACAGATCAGAAGCTTTCTTT
-,TRBV4-2,TRBJ2-1,TRBD2,CATWGTSGGGNEQFF,TGTGCCACCTGGGGTACTAGCGGTGGAGGCAATGAGCAGTTCTTC
-,TRBV6-4,TRBJ2-2,TRBD1,CASSDEGATNTGELFF,TGTGCCAGCAGTGACGAGGGGGCTACGAACACCGGGGAGCTGTTTTTT
few,TRBV11-2,TRBJ2-1,-,CASSFHRSSYNEQFF,TGTGCCAGCAGCTTCCACCGGAGCTCCTACAATGAGCAGTTCTTC
-,TRBV28,TRBJ1-2,TRBD1,CASSLGTGQRYGYTF,TGTGCCAGCAGTTTAGGGACAGGGCAGAGATATGGCTACACCTTC
once,TRBV7-9,TRBJ2-2,TRBD1,CASSPGTGGRPNTGELFF,TGTGCCAGCAGTCCCGGGACAGGGGGTCGCCCGAACACCGGGGAGCTGTTTTTT
few,TRBV6-1,TRBJ2-5,-,CASTESGTQYF,TGTGCCAGCACTGAGAGCGGGACCCAGTACTTC
-,TRBV5-4,TRBJ1-2,TRBD1,CASSLKGTQGNGYTF,TGTGCCAGCAGCTTGAAGGGGACACAGGGGAATGGCTACACCTTC
-,TRBV5-1,TRBJ2-7,TRBD2,CASSLSMGLGNSHEQYF,TGCGCCAGCAGCTTGTCGATGGGACTAGGGAATTCCCACGAGCAGTACTTC
once,TRBV7-3,TRBJ2-7,TRBD1,CASSKTGGPGEQYF,TGTGCCAGCAGCAAAACAGGGGGCCCGGGTGAGCAGTACTTC
few,TRBV6-1,TRBJ1-5,TRBD1,CASSAGTGGNQPQHF,TGTGCCAGCAGTGCCGGGACAGGGGGCAATCAGCCCCAGCATTTT
-,TRBV18,TRBJ1-5,TRBD1,CASSPQTGPTSNQPQHF,TGTGCCAGCTCACCACAGACAGGGCCCACTAGCAATCAGCCCCAGCATTTT
-,TRBV7-3,TRBJ2-1,-,CASSRTEAAYNEQFF,TGTGCCAGCAGTCGAACAGAAGCGGCTTACAATGAGCAGTTCTTC
-,TRBV28,TRBJ2-5,TRBD1,CASSLRDRKGTQYF,TGTGCCAGCAGTCTACGGGACAGAAAGGGGACCCAGTACTTC
-,TRBV5-6,TRBJ1-6,-,CASSLGYSTRAHF,TGTGCCAGCAGCTTGGGGTACTCAACGAGGGCCCACTTT
-,TRBV19,TRBJ2-3,-,CASSNRQITDTQYF,TGTGCCAGTAGTAACCGACAGATCACAGATACGCAGTATTTT
-,TRBV27,TRBJ1-5,TRBD1,CASSLRGTGGYQPQHF,TGTGCCAGCAGTTTACGGGGGACAGGGGGATATCAGCCCCAGCATTTT
-,TRBV7-8,TRBJ2-3,-,CASSILDALGGSTDTQYF,TGTGCCAGCAGCATCCTGGATGCCCTGGGAGGAAGCACAGATACGCAGTATTTT
-,TRBV19,TRBJ2-2,TRBD1,CASSSTGARNTGELFF,TGTGCCAGTAGTTCCACAGGGGCTAGGAACACCGGGGAGCTGTTTTTT
-,TRBV18,TRBJ2-7,-,CASSRQVRPYEQYF,TGTGCCAGCTCACGACAGGTGAGACCCTACGAGCAGTACTTC
-,TRBV6-5,TRBJ1-6,-,CASSYGRRSYNSPLHF,TGTGCCAGCAGTTACGGAAGGAGGTCCTATAATTCACCCCTCCACTTT
-,TRBV19,TRBJ2-1,TRBD2,CASSTSGGRVSQFF,TGTGCCAGTAGTACCTCGGGAGGGAGGGTTTCTCAGTTCTTC
-,TRBV30,TRBJ2-3,-,CAWSGGATDTQYF,TGTGCCTGGAGTGGCGGGGCCACAGATACGCAGTATTTT
-,TRBV30,TRBJ1-3,-,CAWSVAGGNGNTIYF,TGTGCCTGGAGTGTAGCGGGGGGGAATGGAAACACCATATATTTT
-,TRBV6-1,TRBJ1-4,-,CASSEALQGGEKLFF,TGTGCCAGCAGTGAAGCGCTACAGGGCGGTGAAAAACTGTTTTTT